These 7 T cell receptor beta chains were sequenced from one sample in a study of blood T cells in healthy people across ages. Then a second PCR, running about 7 to 11 cycles, was carried out with a sample-barcoded 5' primer and a J-beta primer mix. TCRdb ran MiXCR on the 5' RACE reads and lists one entry per CDR3 protein. There are 1,300,000 or so distinct CDR3 sequences in the sample; approximately 59% occur only once, and 6.5% to 8.5% lies in the top ten. Sequencing was performed on blood. Receptors were obtained from a man between 18 and 29 years old in good health.

The J gene is TRBJ2-5, the V gene TRBV12-3 or TRBV12-4; no reliable D call. Deletions cut 3 bases from V and 5 bases from J, with 10 bases between. The CDR3 extends over 13 amino acids. This chain's CDR3 is CASSFYVRETQYF. CDR3 nucleotides: TGTGCCAGCAGTTTTTACGTTCGGGAGACCCAGTACTTC.

CDR3 coding DNA: TGTGCCAGCAGTGTGGGTCCGGAAAACACCATATATTTT. It is translated as CASSVGPENTIYF. The rearrangement links TRBV25-1 to TRBJ1-3; D is unclear. CDR1 and CDR2 from the germline V gene are MGHDK and SYGVNS. Trimming took 4 bases from V and 6 from J, leaving 10 bases between them. This CDR3 is 13 amino acids long.

The chain uses TRBV19 and TRBJ2-7; either TRBD1 or TRBD2 may supply D (6 bases each). The V end lost 3 bases, the J end lost 4 bases, and 13 bases lay between the germline ends. This CDR3 has 14 residues. Germline V lookup: CDR1 LNHDA, CDR2 SQIVND (reference sequence). Here the CDR3 reads CASSMGGKGYEQYF. The CDR3 DNA reads as TGTGCCAGTAGTATGGGGGGCAAAGGGTACGAGCAGTACTTC.

The chain joins TRBV11-3 to TRBJ2-4; no clear D. Germline V gives CDR1 SGHNT, CDR2 YENEEA. The ends were cut back, 4 bases at V and 11 bases at J, with 12 bases in the middle. The CDR3 extends over 12 amino acids. As DNA, the CDR3 is TGTGCCAGCAGCTCAGGTCCTTGCGTTCAGTACTTC. It specifies CASSSGPCVQYF.

The CDR3 region has the DNA TGTGCCAGCAGCCCCCATCAGGGACAGGGAACCTACGAGCAGTACTTC. Protein product: CASSPHQGQGTYEQYF. The gene calls are TRBV7-2 and TRBJ2-7, with 9 bases identical to TRBD1. V shed 5 bases and J 2 bases; nucleotides not matched to a gene: 10. Germline CDR1 SGHTA, CDR2 FQGNSA. The CDR3 is 16 residues long.

J is TRBJ2-3 and V is TRBV27, with TRBD1 as a possible D gene (5 bases). Trimming left V 7 bases short and J 0 bases short, with 17 bases between. CDR3 size: 16 residues. Germline CDR1 is MNHEY and CDR2 is SMNVEV (reference sequence). The CDR3 region has the DNA TGTGCCAGCAACCCACTTGGGGCGGTAAGCACAGATACGCAGTATTTT. Translating gives CASNPLGAVSTDTQYF.

The chain employs TRBV27 and TRBJ2-5; D is uncertain. The J call may not be correct, given that the DNA end is closer to TRBJ2-7. The V gene's germline CDR1 is MNHEY and CDR2 SMNVEV (reference sequence). The CDR3 runs to 13 residues. CDR3 DNA: TGTGCCAGCAAAGCGAGGACGGGTTACGAGCAGTACTTC. Protein sequence: CASKARTGYEQYF.